The present T cell receptor (beta chain) was sequenced within a study of sequential checkpoint blockade in melanoma. This clone was picked up one time. The protocol was immunoSEQ multiplex PCR, while the TCRdb copy is restricted to in-frame clones and leaves out a portion. The sample has more than 9,000 clones, roughly four fifths seen once; the top ten hold around a tenth. Treatment here: randomized to nivolumab then ipilimumab (arm A) or the reverse (arm B). The TCR originated in a human donor with melanoma. Sequences were derived from CD8+ T cells sorted from blood (inferred from file names), sampled from a patient given nivolumab and ipilimumab in sequence.

CDR3 amino acids: CASSLTGTGSYGYTF. The CDR3 DNA is TGTGCCAGCAGCTTAACCGGGACAGGGTCCTATGGCTACACCTTC. V gene TRBV5-4 combines with J gene TRBJ1-2; 9 bases match TRBD1. The CDR3 loop spans 15 amino acids. The V segment lost 2 bases and the J segment 4 bases; nucleotides outside the gene matches: 6. Germline CDR1 and CDR2: SGHNT and YYREEE (reference sequence).